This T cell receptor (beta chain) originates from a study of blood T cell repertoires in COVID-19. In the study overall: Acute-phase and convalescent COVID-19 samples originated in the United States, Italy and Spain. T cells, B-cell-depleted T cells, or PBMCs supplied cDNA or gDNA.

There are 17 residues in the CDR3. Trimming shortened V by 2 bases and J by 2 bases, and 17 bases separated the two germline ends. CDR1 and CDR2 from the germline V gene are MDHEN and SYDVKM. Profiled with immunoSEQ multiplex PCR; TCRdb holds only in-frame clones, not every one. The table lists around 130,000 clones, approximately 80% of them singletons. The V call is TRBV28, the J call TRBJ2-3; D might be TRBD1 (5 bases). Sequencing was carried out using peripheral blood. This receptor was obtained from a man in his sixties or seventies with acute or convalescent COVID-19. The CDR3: CASSLSFGAGPTDTQYF. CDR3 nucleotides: TGTGCCAGCAGTTTAAGTTTTGGGGCAGGGCCCACAGATACGCAGTATTTT. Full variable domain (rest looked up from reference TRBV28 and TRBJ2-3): DVKVTQSSRYLVKRTGEKVFLECVQDMDHENMFWYRQDPGLGLRLIYFSYDVKMKEKGDIPEGYSVSREKKERFSLILESASTNQTSMYLCASSLSFGAGPTDTQYFGPGTRLTVL.